The text below deals with one TCR beta chain. What it binds is unknown. Use of 60 Vbeta and 13 Jbeta primers characterized the PCR. TCRdb's table, derived via immunoSEQ multiplex PCR, lists solely in-frame clones and lacks some. The profile shows under 200,000 clones, under 85% of them singletons. The data are from a study of cytomegalovirus exposure and HLA in healthy donors. Points from the study as a whole: Specific recognition of CMV antigens was confirmed in vitro for three chains (all CMV-associated). TCR beta V segments were, for the most part, productive about 87% or about 30% of the time in an earlier analysis.

This CDR3 is built from 14 residues. Germline CDR1 is SGHTA and CDR2 is FQGTGA. V dropped 5 bases and J dropped 3; count of bases not matched to a gene: 6. The sequenced sample consisted of PBMCs. The V gene is TRBV7-3, the J gene TRBJ1-1; the match to TRBD1 covers 7 bases. The receptor was derived from a female donor in good health and CMV-seronegative. This CDR3 is CASSPVTGHTEAFF. In DNA, the CDR3 is TGTGCCAGCAGCCCCGTGACAGGGCACACTGAAGCTTTCTTT.